This TCR beta chain was sequenced during a study of cytomegalovirus exposure and HLA in healthy donors. About the study: There were 350 to 450 genotyped donors. Of these, roughly 80% fell in the genetic ancestry cluster associated with self-reported Caucasian donors. General study results and limits: Prior analysis indicated that the majority of TCR beta V segments exhibited productivity approximately 90% or approximately 30% of the time. Donors were assumed by presence/absence analyses to have roughly uniform sequencing depth.

The PCR made use of 60 Vbeta and 13 Jbeta primers. Authors' data handling: Later analysis identified some 88 million unique TCR beta chains, some 10 million shared. Only in-frame clones appear in the TCRdb table, and some are missing; sequencing was by immunoSEQ multiplex PCR. That table supplies the V and J calls and clone size; D and trimming were determined from the DNA. The sample records around 160,000 clones, over 80% being singletons. This CDR3 contains 14 residues. V lost 0 bases and J lost 5; bases outside the gene matches: 3. From germline, CDR1 is SQVTM and CDR2 ANQGSEA. A remark on this clone: What it binds is not known.

This rearrangement joins TRBV29-1 to TRBJ2-3; 9 nucleotides align to TRBD2. The source of this sequence is a man aged 45-65 years in good health and CMV-seropositive. Input material: PBMCs. DNA of the CDR3: TGCAGCGTTGAAGAAGCACTAGCGGGAGATACGCAGTATTTT. As protein: CSVEEALAGDTQYF.